This TCR beta chain was identified in a study of persistence of HIV-infected CD4 T cells. The study, taken as a whole, reports: CMV- and Gag-responding cells had lower TCRbeta richness than CD3/CD28-responding cells.

Sequencing used immunoSEQ version 4 in survey mode. The repertoire was sequenced with immunoSEQ multiplex PCR; TCRdb's copy has only in-frame clones and lacks some. The data show more than 35,000 clones, approximately 90% seen once. With 4 bases clipped from V and 3 bases from J, the junction kept 10 bases outside the gene matches. The CDR3 has 16 residues. The V gene's germline CDR1 is MNHNY and CDR2 SVGAGI (reference sequence). A word on this clone: Its antigen is still unknown.

Nonspecific anti-CD3/anti-CD28 bead stimulation represents the broad CD4+ T cell repertoire. CD4+ T cells upregulating both CD40 ligand and CD69 were sorted as responding cells. The starting material was CD4+ T cells sorted from PBMCs after roughly 18-hour stimulation, obtained from a patient who received antiretroviral therapy. The V call is TRBV6-6, the J call TRBJ2-7; 9 bases map to TRBD1. The clonotype was recovered from an adult man with HIV who was CMV-seropositive. CDR3 residues: CASSSTDRGDRYEQYF. CDR3 coding DNA: TGTGCCAGCAGTTCCACGGACAGGGGTGACCGCTACGAGCAGTACTTC.